This T cell receptor (beta chain) is drawn from a study of beta chain features in type 1 diabetes. The overall study: Age, gender and cell yields were alike across patients and healthy donors.

As to this clone: The antigen is not known.

Germline loops: CDR1 SGHRS, CDR2 YFSETQ. CDR3 length equals 15 residues. With 4 bases removed from V and 0 bases from J, the gap between germline ends came to 11 bases. Expressed TCRB transcripts were sequenced because the isolated RNA had all been reverse transcribed beforehand. The repertoire was sequenced with immunoSEQ multiplex PCR; TCRdb's copy has only in-frame clones and lacks some. The sample holds 140,000 to 150,000 clones; about 13% are singletons and the top ten take about 1.3%. Study-wide points: Patients with Type 1 diabetes showed moderately but significantly shorter TCRB CDR3s in all four CD4+ subsets. Across patients, naive, central memory and Treg TCRB repertoires exhibited apparently greater similarity than was observed across healthy donors.

The receptor comes from a young man with type 1 diabetes. The gene calls are TRBV5-1 and TRBJ1-3; D uncertain. The sequencing sample was made of central memory CD4+ T cells from blood. The DNA for the CDR3 is TGCGCCAGCAGCCCGGAACCGAACTCTGGAAACACCATATATTTT. As protein: CASSPEPNSGNTIYF.